Listed here is a single T cell receptor (beta chain). This record comes from a study of neoadjuvant anti-PD-1 for oral cavity cancer. The CDR3 is made up of 17 amino acids. Profiling relied on immunoSEQ multiplex PCR, and the TCRdb table lists in-frame clones only, not all of them. Seen here are around 7,000 clones, 40% to 60% observed once, and the top ten hold approximately 10%. Sample: tumor tissue, taken before nivolumab (anti-PD-1) treatment. The chain uses TRBV21-1 and TRBJ2-7; TRBD2 is taken as the D call from the table, unchecked against the DNA. TRBV21-1 is marked as a pseudogene. The sequence came from a person aged 35-79 years with oral cavity squamous cell carcinoma. CDR3 sequence (DNA): TGTGCCAGCAGCAAACCCACGAGACTAGCGAGACGCTACGAGCAGTACTTC. Protein: CASSKPTRLARRYEQYF.